The 17 T cell receptor beta chains listed next were all sequenced from one sample in a study of shared clonotypes between healthy human individuals. Clones were read by immunoSEQ multiplex PCR, and TCRdb kept only the in-frame ones, dropping some. The table includes 2 million to 2.5 million clones, about 95% detected once. CD45RO-negative CD8 cells positively selected for CCR7 made up the naive population, which excluded terminally differentiated effector memory CD45RA+ cells. The sequenced material came from naive CD8+ T cells sorted from blood. Every receptor here comes from a man between 18 and 29 years old in good health.

The J gene is TRBJ2-7, the V gene TRBV5-6, with 7 positions matching TRBD2. The CDR3 is 15 residues long. Germline CDR1 SGHDT, CDR2 YYEEEE. The trim removed 0 bases at V and 4 bases at J, leaving 7 bases unmatched. CDR3 region: CASSLGPQGGYEQYF. CDR3 DNA: TGTGCCAGCAGCTTGGGTCCCCAGGGAGGGTACGAGCAGTACTTC.

This clone was seen once. The chain has TRBV7-8 and TRBJ2-3; D is perhaps TRBD1 or TRBD2 (5 bases each). This CDR3 spans 17 amino acids. The germline V gene encodes CDR1 SGHVS and CDR2 FQNEAQ. V lost 5 bases, J lost 4 bases, and 22 bases lay in between. The CDR3 region is CASSGKPGREDPDTQYF. CDR3 sequence (DNA): TGTGCCAGCAGCGGTAAACCGGGACGCGAGGACCCAGATACGCAGTATTTT. Supplemented by reference TRBV7-8 and TRBJ2-3, the full variable domain reads GAGVSQSPRYKVAKRGQDVALRCDPISGHVSLFWYQQALGQGPEFLTYFQNEAQLDKSGLPSDRFFAERPEGSVSTLKIQRTQQEDSAVYLCASSGKPGREDPDTQYFGPGTRLTVL.

The chain employs TRBV5-6 and TRBJ2-7, with 9 bases that match TRBD2. Germline-derived CDR1 and CDR2 are SGHDT and YYEEEE. The CDR3 totals 15 residues. V lost 3 bases to trimming and J lost 5 bases; unmatched junction nucleotides: 9. The chain's CDR3 is CASSWGSGSFHEQYF. CDR3 bases: TGTGCCAGCAGCTGGGGTAGCGGGAGCTTCCACGAGCAGTACTTC.

The chain couples TRBV27 to TRBJ2-1; TRBD2 aligns across 9 bases. Germline V CDR1 and CDR2: MNHEY, SMNVEV (reference sequence). J was trimmed by 8 bases and V by 4 bases; bases with no gene match: 24. There are 20 residues in the CDR3. The CDR3 spells CASSSKGLAGISDLTDEQFF. In nucleotides, the CDR3 is TGTGCCAGCAGTTCGAAAGGGCTAGCGGGAATCTCGGACCTTACCGATGAGCAGTTCTTC.

The chain is built from TRBV9 and TRBJ1-1; tentatively, D is TRBD1 (6 bases). Trimming cost V 3 bases and J 3 bases, with 6 bases left between them. CDR1 is SGDLS and CDR2 is YYNGEE in the germline V gene. This CDR3 comprises 12 residues. CDR3 coding DNA: TGTGCCAGCAGCGAGGGGGACACTGAAGCTTTCTTT. Translation: CASSEGDTEAFF.

The chain couples TRBV6-5 to TRBJ2-5; D might be TRBD2 (5 bases). The germline V and J ends were trimmed by 2 bases and 5 bases, with 12 bases remaining between them. The CDR3 has 14 amino acids. Germline CDR1 MNHEY, CDR2 SVGAGI. CDR3 coding DNA: TGTGCCAGCAGTTACAATAGCGTGTATGAGACCCAGTACTTC. It yields the protein CASSYNSVYETQYF.

The V gene is TRBV5-6, the J gene TRBJ1-2, with 7 bases that match TRBD1. CDR3 length equals 14 residues. Losses at the gene ends were 4 bases for V and 7 bases for J; bases not matched to a gene: 10. The germline V gene has CDR1 SGHDT and CDR2 YYEEEE. The CDR3 DNA reads TGTGCCAGCAGCATAACAGGGGCCAGGAGTGGCTACACCTTC. This codes for CASSITGARSGYTF.

The rearrangement uses TRBV14 and TRBJ2-4; perhaps TRBD2 as D (6 bases). Per germline, CDR1 SGHDN and CDR2 FVKESK. Trimming took off 2 bases at V and 8 bases at J, with 16 bases between the two ends. The CDR3 is 15 residues long. The CDR3 DNA is TGTGCCAGCAGCCAAATCGGGGGTATAAGCGACATTCAGTACTTC. This translates into CASSQIGGISDIQYF.

This clone has a single count. The CDR3 protein is CASSQDLTLTYGYTF. CDR3 sequence (DNA): TGTGCCAGCAGCCAAGACCTGACGCTAACATATGGCTACACCTTC. The V call is TRBV14, the J call TRBJ1-2; D is unclear. The V gene's germline CDR1 is SGHDN and CDR2 FVKESK. The CDR3 consists of 15 residues. V lost 0 bases to trimming and J lost 5 bases, with 13 bases between them.

The chain is built from TRBV5-1 and TRBJ1-2; no clear D gene. The germline V and J ends were trimmed by 0 bases and 3 bases, with 15 bases remaining between them. Per the germline V gene, CDR1 is SGHRS and CDR2 is YFSETQ. CDR3 length: 16 amino acids. The CDR3 nucleotides are TGCGCCAGCAGCTTGGCCCCATCGGCAGAGCACTATGGCTACACCTTC. Protein: CASSLAPSAEHYGYTF.

Remarks on this clone: Other DNA sequences in this specimen translate into the identical CDR3. CDR3 sequence reads: CASRGLAEQFF. DNA for the CDR3: TGTGCCAGCAGAGGACTAGCTGAGCAGTTCTTC. The rearrangement uses TRBV6-5 and TRBJ2-1, with 8 nucleotides matching TRBD2. With V trimmed by 6 bases and J by 9 bases, 1 base remained unmatched. CDR1 and CDR2 (germline): MNHEY, SVGAGI. The CDR3 is 11 amino acids.

As to this clone: The same CDR3 arises from other DNA sequences in this sample as well. The V call is TRBV6-5, the J call TRBJ2-7, with 8 bases aligning to TRBD2. The CDR3 is 16 residues long. With V trimmed by 2 bases and J by 6 bases, 12 bases remained unmatched. Germline V gene lookup returns CDR1 MNHEY and CDR2 SVGAGI. DNA of the CDR3: TGTGCCAGCAGTTACGGGGGGACGGGAGGGCCCGGCGAGCAGTACTTC. Its translation is CASSYGGTGGPGEQYF.

Concerning this clone itself: The junction departs from germline at one end; a sequencing error may be responsible. This chain uses TRBV7-7 with TRBJ2-2, with D unclear. The CDR3 length is 14 residues. Germline loops: CDR1 SSHAT, CDR2 FNYEAQ (reference sequence). CDR3 sequence (DNA): TGTGCTAGCAGCTTAGAGGCGAACACCGGGGAGCTGTTTTTT. Amino acid sequence: CASSLEANTGELFF. The whole variable domain, filled in from reference TRBV7-7 and TRBJ2-2, reads GAGVSQSPRYKVTKRGQDVTLRCDPISSHATLYWYQQALGQGPEFLTYFNYEAQPDKSGLPSDRFSAERPEGSISTLTIQRTEQRDSAMYRCASSLEANTGELFFGEGSRLTVL.

This clone appeared once. The chain employs TRBV2 and TRBJ2-4, with D perhaps matching TRBD1 (5 bases). Germline-derived CDR1 and CDR2 are SNHLY and FYNNEI. The germline V and J ends were trimmed by 6 bases and 4 bases, with 16 bases remaining between them. This CDR3 contains 15 residues. The CDR3 protein is CASSPNPRQKNIQYF. The CDR3 region has the DNA TGTGCCAGCAGCCCCAATCCCCGACAGAAAAACATTCAGTACTTC.

V is TRBV2 and J is TRBJ2-7, with D uncertain. CDR3 length: 10 amino acids. Trimming left V 7 bases short and J 4 bases short, with 5 bases between. The germline V gene encodes CDR1 SNHLY and CDR2 FYNNEI. The DNA for the CDR3 is TGTGCCAGCAAGGGTTACGAGCAGTACTTC. Translation gives CASKGYEQYF.

V and J are TRBV19 and TRBJ2-7, with 9 bases identical to TRBD1. The junction had 12 bases not matched to a gene; V was cut back by 7 bases and J by 2 bases. CDR3 length equals 16 residues. Germline-derived CDR1 and CDR2 are LNHDA and SQIVND (reference sequence). The DNA for the CDR3 is TGTGCCAGTACTCCCGGGACAGGGCTCTTCGCCTACGAGCAGTACTTC. It is translated as CASTPGTGLFAYEQYF.

This chain links TRBV4-1 with TRBJ1-4; a possible D gene is TRBD1 (5 bases). The CDR3 totals 17 residues. Germline V gives CDR1 MGHRA, CDR2 YSYEKL. Trimming cost V 5 bases and J 6 bases, with 22 bases left between them. CDR3 protein: CASSYNIGHEEDEKLFF. The DNA of the CDR3 is TGCGCCAGCAGCTATAACATAGGACACGAAGAGGATGAAAAACTGTTTTTT.